One sample yielded the 32 T cell receptor beta chains listed below, sequenced in a study of T cell responses to AZD1222 COVID-19 vaccine. Assay used: immunoSEQ multiplex PCR; TCRdb lists only in-frame clones, some missing. This sample yields over 150,000 clones, of which roughly nine tenths are seen a single time; approximately 1.5% belongs to the top ten. Sequenced material: peripheral blood, taken on day 0 of AZD1222 vaccination. The source of these receptors is an adult in good health.

The chain combines TRBV27 with TRBJ1-2, with TRBD1 identical over 10 bases. The CDR3 spans 16 residues. Germline V gene sequence: CDR1 MNHEY, CDR2 SMNVEV (reference sequence). V trimming: 2 bases; J trimming: 4 bases; junction bases outside the gene matches: 7. The CDR3 reads CASSLIGTGEIYGYTF. CDR3 in DNA: TGTGCCAGCAGTTTAATCGGGACAGGGGAGATCTATGGCTACACCTTC.

The chain uses TRBV5-4 and TRBJ1-6, with D perhaps matching TRBD1 (6 bases). The CDR3 extends over 15 amino acids. The germline V gene encodes CDR1 SGHNT and CDR2 YYREEE (reference sequence). The V end lost 2 bases, the J end lost 5 bases, and 11 bases lay between the germline ends. The CDR3 bases are TGTGCCAGCAGCTTCTTGGACAGAGATAATTCACCCCTCCACTTT. Translating it yields CASSFLDRDNSPLHF.

The chain combines TRBV7-3 with TRBJ1-3; TRBD1 is a possible D gene (5 bases). Germline V gives CDR1 SGHTA, CDR2 FQGTGA. The CDR3 has 15 residues. V lost 5 bases and J lost 4, with 15 bases in between. The CDR3 sequence is CASSPGHTPGNTIYF. The DNA for the CDR3 is TGTGCCAGCAGCCCAGGACATACTCCCGGAAACACCATATATTTT.

This rearrangement joins TRBV6-1 to TRBJ2-7; 9 nucleotides agree with TRBD1. The CDR3 is 17 amino acids. CDR1 MNHNS and CDR2 SASEGT come from the germline V gene. V was clipped by 2 bases and J by 4 bases; unmatched bases: 12. In DNA form, the CDR3 reads TGTGCCAGCAGTGAATTCAGGCTAACAGGGGGCCGGTACGAGCAGTACTTC. Protein sequence: CASSEFRLTGGRYEQYF.

The chain joins TRBV7-3 to TRBJ2-3; D unclear. There are 13 residues in the CDR3. V dropped 9 bases and J dropped 5 bases, with 15 bases sitting between them. Germline V gene data show CDR1 as SGHTA and CDR2 as FQGTGA. The CDR3 reads CARTLPTVDTQYF. The CDR3 DNA reads TGTGCCAGAACTCTTCCGACCGTAGATACGCAGTATTTT.

This clone appeared once. V is TRBV10-3 and J is TRBJ1-3, with 7 bases aligning to TRBD1. The germline V gene has CDR1 ENHRY and CDR2 SYGVKD. The CDR3 sequence is 17 residues long. V lost 2 bases, J lost 0 bases, and 7 bases stayed unmatched. This chain's CDR3 is CAISEANRGGSGNTIYF. CDR3 in DNA: TGTGCCATCAGTGAGGCAAACAGGGGAGGCTCTGGAAACACCATATATTTT.

The chain combines TRBV3-1 (or the pseudogene TRBV3-2) with TRBJ2-4; D unresolved. Trimming removed 4 bases from V and 9 bases from J, with 10 bases in between. This CDR3 has 12 residues. Germline V lookup: CDR1 LGHDT, CDR2 YNNKEL (reference sequence). The CDR3 here is CASSLISGIQYF. CDR3 bases: TGTGCCAGCAGCCTAATCTCGGGCATTCAGTACTTC.

The chain uses TRBV7-8 and TRBJ1-3, with D possibly being TRBD1 (5 bases). CDR1 is SGHVS, CDR2 FQNEAQ, per germline. V dropped 5 bases and J dropped 7 bases, with 18 bases sitting between them. CDR3 size: 15 residues. The CDR3 region is CASSARDLFGNTIYF. The CDR3 nucleotides read TGTGCCAGCAGCGCCCGGGACTTATTCGGGAACACCATATATTTT.

The CDR3 is CASDPGDARNTIYF. The CDR3 nucleotides are TGTGCCAGTGACCCCGGGGATGCCAGAAACACCATATATTTT. The chain carries TRBV19 and TRBJ1-3; D uncertain. V lost 8 bases to trimming and J lost 5 bases, with 16 bases between them. The germline V gene encodes CDR1 LNHDA and CDR2 SQIVND (reference sequence). This CDR3 spans 14 amino acids.

The gene calls are TRBV2 and TRBJ2-7; the D is unclear. V was trimmed by 3 bases and J by 2 bases, leaving 11 bases between them. From germline, CDR1 is SNHLY and CDR2 FYNNEI. The CDR3 totals 14 residues. CDR3 loop: CASSDQAPPYEQYF. CDR3 coding DNA: TGTGCCAGCAGTGACCAGGCCCCCCCCTACGAGCAGTACTTC.

This chain links TRBV3-1 (or the pseudogene TRBV3-2) with TRBJ2-1; possibly TRBD1 for D (5 bases). CDR3 length: 16 residues. The V and J ends lost 4 bases and 6 bases respectively, with 19 bases between them. Germline values: CDR1 LGHDT, CDR2 YNNKEL (reference sequence). The CDR3 loop is CASSLDLGVKGNEQFF. In nucleotides, the CDR3 is TGTGCCAGCAGCCTCGACCTAGGGGTGAAGGGCAATGAGCAGTTCTTC.

The V gene is TRBV11-3, the J gene TRBJ1-4; D unresolved. CDR1 and CDR2 from the germline V gene are SGHNT and YENEEA. The CDR3 runs 12 residues. V lost 6 bases and J 8 bases, leaving 10 bases between the germline ends. Here the CDR3 DNA reads TGTGCCAGCAGTCCGATGGGAGAAAAACTGTTTTTT. It specifies CASSPMGEKLFF. The complete variable domain, with remaining parts taken from reference TRBV11-3 and TRBJ1-4, reads EAGVVQSPRYKIIEKKQPVAFWCNPISGHNTLYWYLQNLGQGPELLIRYENEEAVDDSQLPKDRFSAERLKGVDSTLKIQPAELGDSAVYLCASSPMGEKLFFGSGTQLSVL.

This sequence joins TRBV5-6 and TRBJ1-4; D might be TRBD1 (5 bases). This CDR3 is 15 amino acids long. Germline-derived CDR1 and CDR2 are SGHDT and YYEEEE. Trimming removed 0 bases at V and 7 bases at J, with 13 bases between. Written as DNA, the CDR3 is TGTGCCAGCAGCTTGGCCGGAGGGGTCGGTGAAAAACTGTTTTTT. Protein sequence: CASSLAGGVGEKLFF.

The CDR3 region is CASSLATENTEAFF. CDR3 in DNA: TGTGCCAGCAGTCTCGCTACAGAGAACACTGAAGCTTTCTTT. The rearrangement links TRBV6-5 to TRBJ1-1; D is undetermined. The V gene's germline CDR1 is MNHEY and CDR2 SVGAGI. V dropped 5 bases and J dropped 1 base, with 11 bases sitting between them. The CDR3 has 14 amino acids.

This chain joins TRBV27 and TRBJ2-1; D may match TRBD1 or TRBD2 (5 bases each). With 3 bases removed from V and 4 bases from J, the gap between germline ends came to 10 bases. Germline CDR1 MNHEY, CDR2 SMNVEV (reference sequence). This CDR3 contains 14 residues. CDR3 residues: CASSFGDQYNEQFF. CDR3 DNA: TGTGCCAGCAGTTTTGGGGACCAATACAATGAGCAGTTCTTC.

The rearrangement joins TRBV3-1 (or the pseudogene TRBV3-2) to TRBJ1-6, with 7 bases matching TRBD1. This CDR3 spans 16 amino acids. Germline V gene sequence: CDR1 LGHDT, CDR2 YNNKEL (reference sequence). With V trimmed by 6 bases and J by 5 bases, 10 bases remained unmatched. In DNA, the CDR3 is TGTGCCAGCAGTCGACTCCGAGGGGGCGATAATTCACCCCTCCACTTT. It specifies CASSRLRGGDNSPLHF.

The J gene is TRBJ2-3, the V gene TRBV6-5; D call uncertain. V lost 7 bases to trimming and J lost 2 bases, with 10 bases between them. This CDR3 spans 13 amino acids. From germline, CDR1 is MNHEY and CDR2 SVGAGI. The CDR3 sequence: CASKVVTTDTQYF. The CDR3 DNA reads as TGTGCCAGCAAGGTGGTCACCACAGATACGCAGTATTTT.

For the CDR3, the DNA is TGTGCCAGCATGGAGCAATATGGCTACACCTTC. Residues: CASMEQYGYTF. The gene calls are TRBV6-6 and TRBJ1-2; D remains ambiguous. The CDR3 is made up of 11 amino acids. Trimming left V 7 bases short and J 5 bases short, with 8 bases between. Germline V lookup: CDR1 MNHNY, CDR2 SVGAGI (reference sequence).

The chain couples TRBV3-1 (or the pseudogene TRBV3-2) to TRBJ2-7, with a weak D call TRBD2 (6 bases). V lost 0 bases, J lost 0 bases, and 9 bases lay in between. The CDR3 totals 15 residues. CDR1 and CDR2 (germline): LGHDT, YNNKEL (reference sequence). The CDR3 here is CASSQDHGGSYEQYF. As DNA, the CDR3 is TGTGCCAGCAGCCAAGATCACGGGGGCTCCTACGAGCAGTACTTC.

This clone was seen a handful of times. The V and J genes are TRBV27 and TRBJ2-7, with a weak D call TRBD1 (6 bases). Trimming stripped 3 bases from V and 4 bases from J, with 22 bases between. The CDR3 extends over 17 amino acids. CDR1 and CDR2 from the germline V gene are MNHEY and SMNVEV (reference sequence). As DNA, the CDR3 is TGTGCCAGCAGTTTGTCTGGGGGCGGTACGATCGAGTACGAGCAGTACTTC. Translation: CASSLSGGGTIEYEQYF.

The V gene is TRBV5-1, the J gene TRBJ2-7; possibly TRBD1 for D (6 bases). CDR1 and CDR2 (germline): SGHRS, YFSETQ. V gave up 0 bases and J gave up 1 base, with 14 bases separating them. This CDR3 region has 16 residues. CDR3 coding DNA: TGCGCCAGCAGCTTGGGGGGGCCCTCAGGGTCCTACGAGCAGTACTTC. Its translation is CASSLGGPSGSYEQYF.

The rearrangement joins TRBV28 to TRBJ1-6; 9 nucleotides match TRBD1. The CDR3 contains 17 residues. Germline V CDR1 and CDR2: MDHEN, SYDVKM. Trimming took 2 bases from V and 9 from J; bases not matched to a gene: 11. The CDR3: CASSLSFVGQGASPLHF. The CDR3, as DNA: TGTGCCAGCAGTTTAAGTTTTGTGGGACAGGGAGCTTCACCCCTCCACTTT.

This sequence joins TRBV7-3 and TRBJ2-3; 16 bases align to TRBD2. This CDR3 comprises 19 residues. J was trimmed by 2 bases and V by 4 bases; bases with no gene match: 9. Germline V gene lookup returns CDR1 SGHTA and CDR2 FQGTGA. CDR3 in DNA: TGTGCCAGCAGCTCAAACCCGGGACTAGCGGGGGGGGCCACAGATACGCAGTATTTT. Translated: CASSSNPGLAGGATDTQYF.

V and J are TRBV19 and TRBJ1-2; 9 nucleotides align to TRBD1. J gave up 2 bases and V 0 bases, and 7 bases lay outside the gene matches. The germline V gene has CDR1 LNHDA and CDR2 SQIVND (reference sequence). The CDR3 extends over 17 amino acids. In DNA, the CDR3 is TGTGCCAGTAGTATAGATCTCGGGACAGGGCCCAACTATGGCTACACCTTC. Translated, it gives CASSIDLGTGPNYGYTF.

This chain uses TRBV19 with TRBJ1-1; TRBD1 agrees at 9 bases. The length of the CDR3 is 14 residues. V shed 6 bases and J 0 bases; nucleotides not matched to a gene: 2. The germline gives CDR1 LNHDA, CDR2 SQIVND (reference sequence). For the CDR3, the DNA is TGTGCCAGTAGCGGACAGGGGATGAACACTGAAGCTTTCTTT. Translating gives CASSGQGMNTEAFF.

A single count supports this clone. J is TRBJ1-2 and V is TRBV19; 10 nucleotides agree with TRBD1. Trimming removed 4 bases from V and 10 bases from J; junction bases left unmatched: 6. CDR3 length: 13 residues. Germline V lookup: CDR1 LNHDA, CDR2 SQIVND (reference sequence). The chain's CDR3 is CASSKTGGATYTF. The CDR3, as DNA: TGTGCCAGTAGTAAGACAGGGGGCGCAACCTACACCTTC.

The J gene is TRBJ1-3, the V gene TRBV27; D is ambiguous. The germline gives CDR1 MNHEY, CDR2 SMNVEV (reference sequence). Trimming took off 0 bases at V and 4 bases at J, with 7 bases between the two ends. CDR3 size: 14 residues. Here the CDR3 reads CASSLSKAGNTIYF. For the CDR3, the DNA is TGTGCCAGCAGTTTATCGAAGGCGGGAAACACCATATATTTT.

This clone was found once. The rearrangement links TRBV30 to TRBJ1-2; 9 positions agree with TRBD1. Unmatched junction bases numbered 4, after V lost 1 base and J lost 4 bases. Germline V gene data show CDR1 as GTSNPN and CDR2 as SVGIG (reference sequence). The CDR3 contains 14 residues. The CDR3 DNA reads as TGTGCCTGGAGTGGGTTGGGACAGGGCTATGGCTACACCTTC. This translates into CAWSGLGQGYGYTF.

This clone appeared once. The chain joins TRBV28 to TRBJ1-5; D call uncertain. The CDR3 length is 13 residues. CDR1 is MDHEN and CDR2 is SYDVKM in the germline V gene. The V and J ends lost 8 bases and 0 bases respectively, with 8 bases between them. In DNA, the CDR3 is TGTGCCAGCCGAACTGTTAGCAATCAGCCCCAGCATTTT. Protein product: CASRTVSNQPQHF.

The J gene is TRBJ2-7, the V gene TRBV20-1; tentatively, D is TRBD1 (6 bases). V was pared by 6 bases and J by 6 bases, with 12 bases between. The CDR3 runs to 11 residues. Germline CDR1 is DFQATT and CDR2 is SNEGSKA (reference sequence). The CDR3 bases are TGCAGTGCCAAGGGGGTCGGCGAGCAGTACTTC. This encodes CSAKGVGEQYF.

The gene calls are TRBV25-1 and TRBJ1-3; D remains ambiguous. The CDR3 totals 15 residues. V was shortened by 6 bases and J by 2 bases, with 14 bases between the two germline ends. Looked up from germline, CDR1 is MGHDK and CDR2 is SYGVNS. The CDR3 coding sequence is TGTGCCAGCAGCCCTGCGCACAGTGCTGGAAACACCATATATTTT. Its protein product is CASSPAHSAGNTIYF.

This rearrangement joins TRBV29-1 to TRBJ2-7; the match to TRBD1 covers 12 bases. CDR1 SQVTM and CDR2 ANQGSEA come from the germline V gene. With V trimmed by 6 bases and J by 5 bases, 5 bases remained unmatched. This CDR3 has 13 residues. The chain's CDR3 is CSVPGQGAHEQYF. The CDR3 bases are TGCAGCGTCCCGGGACAGGGGGCCCACGAGCAGTACTTC.